This TCR beta chain was recovered during a study of beta chain features in type 1 diabetes. About the study: Sorted cells numbering 107,917,701 were examined across all samples. Study-wide results and caveats: Insertions were fewer and deletions more numerous at VDJ junctions in type 1 diabetes patients. The naive, central memory and Treg TCRB repertoires looked more alike in patients than they did in healthy donors.

Every bit of the isolated RNA underwent reverse transcription, so sequencing read expressed TCRB transcripts. Samples of naive, central memory and regulatory T cells yielded a mean of around 4 million reads. The repertoire was sequenced with immunoSEQ multiplex PCR; TCRdb's copy has only in-frame clones and lacks some. Among about 300,000 clones listed, approximately 8% were seen once. Only a few counts were recorded for this clone. Its antigen is unidentified. One junction end disagrees with the germline gene, perhaps due to a read error. CDR3 length: 16 amino acids. Per germline, CDR1 SGHRS and CDR2 YFSETQ.

The sequencing input was central memory CD4+ T cells from blood. The V call is TRBV5-1, the J call TRBJ2-3; no reliable D call. This clonotype was sampled from a woman under 30 in good health. The CDR3 DNA reads TGCGCCAGCAGTTTGGGCAGTAACCCTAGCACAGATACGCAGTATTTT. Its translation is CASSLGSNPSTDTQYF.